Shown below are 24 T cell receptor beta chains from a single sample sequenced in a study of blood T cell repertoires in COVID-19. TCRdb keeps only in-frame clones here, not all; method: immunoSEQ multiplex PCR. The sample carries 97,000 or so clones, 70% to 85% recorded once. Sequenced sample: peripheral blood. The source of these receptors is a man between 65 and 85 years old with active or convalescent COVID-19.

V and J are TRBV7-2 and TRBJ1-2; the D is unclear. Germline V gene data show CDR1 as SGHTA and CDR2 as FQGNSA. This CDR3 contains 14 residues. V dropped 4 bases and J dropped 0 bases, with 9 bases sitting between them. The CDR3 here is CASSSDLANYGYTF. CDR3 in DNA: TGTGCCAGCAGCTCAGATTTGGCTAACTATGGCTACACCTTC.

On this clone: The sample carries other DNA sequences with the same CDR3. The CDR3 DNA sequence: TGTGCCAGCAGCCAAAGGACTAGTTACAATGAGCAGTTCTTC. This encodes CASSQRTSYNEQFF. The genes are TRBV3-1 (or the pseudogene TRBV3-2) and TRBJ2-1, with 7 bases fitting TRBD2. The V and J ends lost 2 bases and 4 bases, in that order; junction bases with no gene match: 2. This CDR3 region has 14 residues. Germline V gene lookup returns CDR1 LGHDT and CDR2 YNNKEL (reference sequence).

This clone occurred many times. The gene calls are TRBV4-2 and TRBJ1-4; D call uncertain. The CDR3 is 16 amino acids. V lost 3 bases and J 5 bases, leaving 16 bases between the germline ends. Germline V gene data show CDR1 as LGHNA and CDR2 as YNFKEQ. The CDR3 nucleotides read TGTGCCAGCAGCCAGACTGGGAGCTCACCCAATGAAAAACTGTTTTTT. Protein: CASSQTGSSPNEKLFF.

A word on this clone: The same CDR3 is also encoded by other DNA sequences in this sample. The J gene is TRBJ1-5, the V gene TRBV19; D uncertain. With 0 bases removed from V and 6 bases from J, the gap between germline ends came to 6 bases. Germline V gene sequence: CDR1 LNHDA, CDR2 SQIVND (reference sequence). This CDR3 region has 13 residues. The CDR3 region has the DNA TGTGCCAGTAGTATAGATCGGGGTCAGCCCCAGCATTTT. This gives the protein CASSIDRGQPQHF.

The rearrangement uses TRBV12-5 and TRBJ2-1; a possible D gene is TRBD2 (6 bases). The CDR3 extends over 16 amino acids. Trimming pared 7 bases from V and 0 bases from J, leaving 16 bases between. Per germline, CDR1 LGHNT and CDR2 FRNRAP. In DNA, the CDR3 is TGTGCTAGTGTCCCTCCGGGGGTGAGCTCCTACAATGAGCAGTTCTTC. As protein: CASVPPGVSSYNEQFF.

The V gene is TRBV30, the J gene TRBJ2-7; D not resolved. The CDR3 extends over 14 amino acids. V lost 0 bases, J lost 3 bases, and 12 bases lay in between. CDR1 and CDR2 from the germline V gene are GTSNPN and SVGIG (reference sequence). The CDR3 protein is CAWSVFHTRYEQYF. The CDR3, as DNA: TGTGCCTGGAGTGTATTCCACACCCGCTACGAGCAGTACTTC.

The chain employs TRBV6-4 and TRBJ1-2; D is perhaps TRBD1 (5 bases). V shed 0 bases and J shed 3 bases, with 14 bases lying between them. The CDR3 sequence is 16 residues long. Germline V gene lookup returns CDR1 MRHNA and CDR2 SNTAGT. DNA of the CDR3: TGTGCCAGCAGTGACTCGCCGACAGCATCCTACTATGGCTACACCTTC. This sequence encodes CASSDSPTASYYGYTF.

The CDR3: CASGLVPTSGAGTQYF. The CDR3 region has the DNA TGTGCTAGTGGTTTGGTACCCACTAGCGGGGCGGGGACCCAGTACTTC. The V gene is TRBV12-5, the J gene TRBJ2-5, with 10 nucleotides matching TRBD2. The CDR3 is 16 amino acids. With 0 bases clipped from V and 7 bases from J, the junction kept 8 bases outside the gene matches. Germline loops: CDR1 LGHNT, CDR2 FRNRAP.

This clone was seen only once. The genes are TRBV5-1 and TRBJ1-2; 10 bases are shared with TRBD1. V lost 4 bases, J lost 4 bases, and 4 bases stayed unmatched. The CDR3 sequence is 14 residues long. CDR1 SGHRS and CDR2 YFSETQ come from the germline V gene. The CDR3 spells CASSVDRGIYGYTF. In nucleotides, the CDR3 is TGCGCCAGCAGCGTGGACAGGGGGATCTATGGCTACACCTTC.

The CDR3 DNA is TGTGCCAGCAGCTCCAGACAGAACACTGAAGCTTTCTTT. Amino acid sequence: CASSSRQNTEAFF. V is TRBV12-3 or TRBV12-4 and J is TRBJ1-1; D not certain. V lost 6 bases to trimming and J lost 1 base, with 9 bases between them. This CDR3 region has 13 residues.

The rearrangement joins TRBV3-1 (or the pseudogene TRBV3-2) to TRBJ1-6, with D unresolved. The CDR3 has 13 amino acids. Germline V gene sequence: CDR1 LGHDT, CDR2 YNNKEL (reference sequence). The V gene lost 6 bases and the J gene lost 8 bases, with 11 bases spanning the gap. The CDR3: CASSTGGDSPLHF. The CDR3 nucleotides read TGTGCCAGCAGTACGGGTGGTGATTCACCCCTCCACTTT.

This clone was seen once. The gene calls are TRBV20-1 and TRBJ2-3; unclear D gene. The CDR3 sequence is 10 residues long. CDR1 and CDR2 from the germline V gene are DFQATT and SNEGSKA (reference sequence). V gave up 6 bases and J gave up 3 bases, with 4 bases separating them. The CDR3 sequence: CSAATDTQYF. The CDR3 DNA follows: TGCAGTGCAGCGACAGATACGCAGTATTTT.

V and J are TRBV28 and TRBJ2-7; 8 nucleotides line up with TRBD1. The ends lost 3 bases at V and 2 bases at J; junction bases unmatched: 3. CDR3 size: 14 residues. Germline V lookup: CDR1 MDHEN, CDR2 SYDVKM. CDR3 DNA: TGTGCCAGCAGTTTGTGGGACAGGCCCTACGAGCAGTACTTC. Protein: CASSLWDRPYEQYF.

The chain recombines TRBV14 with TRBJ2-1, with TRBD2 matching over 12 bases. The CDR3 runs to 15 residues. Trimming cost V 1 base and J 10 bases; bases outside gene matches: 5. Germline V CDR1 and CDR2: SGHDN, FVKESK. Here the CDR3 DNA reads TGTGCCAGCAGCCAAGCTAGCGGGGGGGCGTCCGAGCAGTTCTTC. This encodes CASSQASGGASEQFF.

This clone has more than one count but fewer than ten. At one of its ends the junction is not consistent with the germline gene, which may arise from a read error. The V call is TRBV14, the J call TRBJ1-2; 7 nucleotides match TRBD1. Germline CDR1 SGHDN, CDR2 FVKESK. The CDR3 length is 12 residues. The CDR3 DNA reads TGTGCCAGCAGCCTGGGGGACAGCATCCAATTCTTC. The encoded protein is CASSLGDSIQFF.

The rearrangement uses TRBV11-3 and TRBJ2-2; 7 positions match TRBD1. Trimming removed 6 bases from V and 5 bases from J; junction bases left unmatched: 9. Germline V gene data show CDR1 as SGHNT and CDR2 as YENEEA. The CDR3 is made up of 15 amino acids. The CDR3 sequence: CASRPTGVKTGELFF. CDR3 nucleotides: TGTGCCAGCAGACCAACAGGGGTCAAAACCGGGGAGCTGTTTTTT.

This clone was counted only a few times. The CDR3 is CSAARGTGFTDTQYF. As DNA, the CDR3 is TGCAGCGCCGCCAGGGGGACAGGGTTCACAGATACGCAGTATTTT. The chain couples TRBV29-1 to TRBJ2-3; the match to TRBD1 covers 9 bases. CDR1 is SQVTM, CDR2 ANQGSEA, per germline. After removal of 7 bases from V and 2 bases from J, the junction contained 10 bases not matched to a gene. The CDR3 is 15 residues long.

The CDR3 coding sequence is TGCGCCAGCAGCTTGTGGACAGGGGTAAGCTCCTACGAGCAGTACTTC. Its protein product is CASSLWTGVSSYEQYF. The chain joins TRBV5-1 to TRBJ2-7; 9 bases match TRBD1. The CDR3 covers 16 residues. V trimming: 1 base; J trimming: 0 bases; junction bases outside the gene matches: 5. Per germline, CDR1 SGHRS and CDR2 YFSETQ.

V is TRBV19 and J is TRBJ1-6; no reliable D call. The CDR3 covers 8 residues. CDR1 and CDR2 from the germline V gene are LNHDA and SQIVND (reference sequence). V was cut by 11 bases and J by 13 bases, with 6 bases left in between. In DNA, the CDR3 is TGTGCCCTTGGCCCCCTCCACTTT. The encoded protein is CALGPLHF.

The chain has TRBV2 and TRBJ1-2; unclear D gene. V lost 6 bases and J 1 base, leaving 3 bases between the germline ends. CDR1 and CDR2 from the germline V gene are SNHLY and FYNNEI. The CDR3 is made up of 11 amino acids. This CDR3 is CASRYNYGYTF. The CDR3 DNA reads TGTGCCAGCAGGTATAACTATGGCTACACCTTC.

This sequence joins TRBV7-9 and TRBJ2-2; 9 bases line up with TRBD1. CDR1 and CDR2 from the germline V gene are SEHNR and FQNEAQ (reference sequence). V lost 3 bases to trimming and J lost 4 bases; unmatched junction nucleotides: 9. The CDR3 spans 17 residues. The CDR3 spells CASSFPWTGASTGELFF. Here the CDR3 DNA reads TGTGCCAGCAGCTTTCCCTGGACAGGGGCCTCCACCGGGGAGCTGTTTTTT.

The J gene is TRBJ2-3, the V gene TRBV27; 7 bases are shared with TRBD1. The V and J ends lost 5 bases and 2 bases, in that order; junction bases with no gene match: 4. CDR1 is MNHEY and CDR2 is SMNVEV in the germline V gene (reference sequence). CDR3 length: 14 residues. CDR3 region: CASSLGGHTDTQYF. CDR3 coding DNA: TGTGCCAGCAGTCTAGGGGGCCACACAGATACGCAGTATTTT.

The chain joins TRBV9 to TRBJ2-1; possibly TRBD2 for D (5 bases). Germline V gene lookup returns CDR1 SGDLS and CDR2 YYNGEE. The CDR3 is 12 residues long. V lost 2 bases to trimming and J lost 5 bases, with 5 bases between them. The CDR3 region has the DNA TGTGCCAGCAGCGTCGGGAACAATGAGCAGTTCTTC. As protein: CASSVGNNEQFF.

The chain joins TRBV6-5 to TRBJ1-3; D gene unclear. This CDR3 is 15 amino acids long. The germline V gene has CDR1 MNHEY and CDR2 SVGAGI. Between the trimmed V and J ends, which lost 2 bases and 0 bases, there was a span of 8 bases. This CDR3 is CASSYGGPSGNTIYF. The CDR3 DNA reads as TGTGCCAGCAGTTACGGAGGGCCCTCTGGAAACACCATATATTTT.